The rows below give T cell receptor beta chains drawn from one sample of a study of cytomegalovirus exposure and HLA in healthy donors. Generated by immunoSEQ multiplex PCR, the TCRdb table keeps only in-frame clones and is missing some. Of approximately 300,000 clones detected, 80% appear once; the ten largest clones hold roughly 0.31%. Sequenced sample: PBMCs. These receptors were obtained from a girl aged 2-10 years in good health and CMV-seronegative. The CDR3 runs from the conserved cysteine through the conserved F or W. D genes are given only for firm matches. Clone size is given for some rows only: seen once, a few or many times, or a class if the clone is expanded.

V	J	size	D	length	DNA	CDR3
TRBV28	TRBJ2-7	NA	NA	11	TGTGCCAGCAGTATCACCTACGAGCAGTACTTC	CASSITYEQYF
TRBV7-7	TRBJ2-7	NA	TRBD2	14	TGTGCCAGCAGCCCCAGCGGGGCCGCCTACGAGCAGTACTTC	CASSPSGAAYEQYF
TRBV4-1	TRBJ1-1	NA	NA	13	TGCGCCAGCAGCCAAGATGGGAGAACCCAGACTTTCTTT	CASSQDGRTQTFF
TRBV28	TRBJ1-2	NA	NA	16	TGTGCCAGCAGTTTAGCATTTTGGGGCGGTTACTATGGCTACACCTTC	CASSLAFWGGYYGYTF
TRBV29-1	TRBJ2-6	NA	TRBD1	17	TGCAGCGCAGTGACAGGGGAGCACGCAACTGGGGCCAACGTCCTGACTTTC	CSAVTGEHATGANVLTF
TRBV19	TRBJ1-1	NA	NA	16	TGTGCCAGTAGTATTTCAGAGGTTATACGGAACACTGAAGCTTTCTTT	CASSISEVIRNTEAFF
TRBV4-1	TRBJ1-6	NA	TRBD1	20	TGCGCCAGCAGCCAAGGCCCAAGACAGGGGCGGAGGGGATATAATTCACCCCTCCACTTT	CASSQGPRQGRRGYNSPLHF
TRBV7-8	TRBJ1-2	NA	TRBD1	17	TGTGCCAGCAGCTTACTTATTAGGGCAGGGGGATCCAATGGCTACACCTTC	CASSLLIRAGGSNGYTF
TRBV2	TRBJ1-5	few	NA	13	TGTGCCAGCAGTGGGAGGGTTAATCAGCCCCAGCATTTT	CASSGRVNQPQHF
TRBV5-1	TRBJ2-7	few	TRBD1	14	TGCGCCAGCAGCTTTGGGACAGGGACCTACGAGCAGTACTTC	CASSFGTGTYEQYF